The 20 T cell receptor beta chains in this list originate from one sample, sequenced in a study of shared clonotypes between healthy human individuals. Cells designated naive CD8 were CD45RO-negative and were positively selected for CCR7, with terminally differentiated effector memory CD45RA+ cells excluded. The table came from immunoSEQ multiplex PCR; TCRdb's copy has only in-frame clones and leaves some out. The sample holds 2 million to 2.5 million clones; roughly 91% are singletons and the top ten take roughly 1.7%. Sequencing was done on a sample of naive CD8+ T cells from PBMCs. These TCRs come from a man aged 18 to 29 in good health. Some clones in this sample may be carry-over from other donors' samples.

The chain combines TRBV9 with TRBJ2-1, with 8 nucleotides matching TRBD2. V shed 0 bases, J shed 9 bases, and the junction held 11 bases outside the gene matches. The CDR3 has 16 amino acids. The germline CDR1 and CDR2 sequences are SGDLS and YYNGEE. CDR3: CASSVGPSGSVGEQFF. CDR3 DNA sequence: TGTGCCAGCAGCGTAGGGCCCAGCGGGAGTGTGGGTGAGCAGTTCTTC. The full variable domain, rest sourced from reference TRBV9 and TRBJ2-1, is DSGVTQTPKHLITATGQRVTLRCSPRSGDLSVYWYQQSLDQGLQFLIQYYNGEERAKGNILERFSAQQFPDLHSELNLSSLELGDSALYFCASSVGPSGSVGEQFFGPGTRLTVL.

The chain recombines TRBV6-1 with TRBJ2-7; 10 bases map to TRBD1. Germline CDR1 is MNHNS and CDR2 is SASEGT. V dropped 2 bases and J dropped 3; count of bases not matched to a gene: 4. This CDR3 contains 15 residues. CDR3 region: CASSELGTGVYEQYF. CDR3 in DNA: TGTGCCAGCAGTGAATTGGGGACAGGGGTCTACGAGCAGTACTTC.

The chain combines TRBV15 with TRBJ2-7; possible D gene TRBD1, 5 bases. The CDR3 covers 14 residues. V lost 5 bases to trimming and J lost 2 bases, with 13 bases between them. The germline gives CDR1 LNHNV, CDR2 YYDKDF (reference sequence). In nucleotides, the CDR3 is TGTGCCACCAGCCTGGAAAGGGGCACCTACGAGCAGTACTTC. Encoded protein: CATSLERGTYEQYF.

The chain has TRBV9 and TRBJ2-6, with D perhaps matching TRBD2 (5 bases). This CDR3 contains 14 residues. In germline, CDR1 is SGDLS, CDR2 YYNGEE. The V and J ends lost 5 bases and 0 bases respectively, with 6 bases between them. CDR3 residues: CASRDYSGANVLTF. In DNA, the CDR3 is TGTGCCAGCAGAGACTACTCTGGGGCCAACGTCCTGACTTTC. The whole variable domain, remainder taken from reference TRBV9 and TRBJ2-6, is DSGVTQTPKHLITATGQRVTLRCSPRSGDLSVYWYQQSLDQGLQFLIQYYNGEERAKGNILERFSAQQFPDLHSELNLSSLELGDSALYFCASRDYSGANVLTFGAGSRLTVL.

The genes are TRBV30 and TRBJ2-2; D remains unclear. Trimming cost V 3 bases and J 6 bases, with 5 bases left between them. The germline V gene encodes CDR1 GTSNPN and CDR2 SVGIG (reference sequence). The CDR3 has 11 amino acids. The CDR3 loop is CAWRTAGELFF. The CDR3 region has the DNA TGTGCCTGGAGGACCGCCGGGGAGCTGTTTTTT.

The chain couples TRBV7-9 to TRBJ2-2, with 11 positions matching TRBD2. This CDR3 is 16 amino acids long. The V gene end was trimmed by 1 base and the J gene end by 4 bases; junction bases not matched to a gene: 2. In germline, CDR1 is SEHNR, CDR2 FQNEAQ (reference sequence). The CDR3 nucleotides are TGTGCCAGCAGCTTAGGACTAGCGGGAATCACCGGGGAGCTGTTTTTT. Amino acid sequence: CASSLGLAGITGELFF.

Notes on this clone: This same CDR3 is encoded by further DNA sequences in the sample. The rearrangement links TRBV27 to TRBJ2-7; 7 positions agree with TRBD1. Per the germline V gene, CDR1 is MNHEY and CDR2 is SMNVEV (reference sequence). With 3 bases clipped from V and 0 bases from J, the junction kept 2 bases outside the gene matches. The CDR3 contains 14 residues. The CDR3 DNA sequence: TGTGCCAGCAGTTTGGGACAGAGCTCCTACGAGCAGTACTTC. This sequence encodes CASSLGQSSYEQYF.

V gene TRBV4-3 combines with J gene TRBJ2-3; 11 nucleotides agree with TRBD2. The germline gives CDR1 LGHNA, CDR2 YSLEER. The CDR3 covers 16 residues. J lost 4 bases, V lost 3 bases, and 6 bases had no gene match. The CDR3 DNA reads as TGCGCCAGCAGCCATACACTAGCGGGAGTATCAGATACGCAGTATTTT. It codes for CASSHTLAGVSDTQYF.

V is TRBV7-9 and J is TRBJ2-7, with 10 bases that match TRBD1. The CDR3 has 16 residues. CDR1 SEHNR and CDR2 FQNEAQ come from the germline V gene (reference sequence). After removal of 6 bases from V and 4 bases from J, the junction contained 12 bases not matched to a gene. The CDR3: CASRQVPGQGWYEQYF. The CDR3 coding sequence is TGTGCCAGCAGACAAGTGCCGGGACAGGGGTGGTACGAGCAGTACTTC. The full variable domain, its missing parts supplied by reference TRBV7-9 and TRBJ2-7, is DTGVSQNPRHKITKRGQNVTFRCDPISEHNRLYWYRQTLGQGPEFLTYFQNEAQLEKSRLLSDRFSAERPKGSFSTLEIQRTEQGDSAMYLCASRQVPGQGWYEQYFGPGTRLTVT.

This rearrangement joins TRBV27 to TRBJ2-7, with D tentatively TRBD2 (5 bases). Trimming removed 6 bases at V and 2 bases at J, with 11 bases between. CDR3 length equals 13 residues. Germline V gene data show CDR1 as MNHEY and CDR2 as SMNVEV (reference sequence). This CDR3 reads CASSPRTAYEQYF. The CDR3 DNA reads TGTGCCAGCAGCCCCAGGACTGCCTACGAGCAGTACTTC.

J is TRBJ2-2 and V is TRBV4-3, with 8 bases identical to TRBD1. The germline V gene encodes CDR1 LGHNA and CDR2 YSLEER. The CDR3 sequence is 16 residues long. J gave up 6 bases and V 5 bases, and 11 bases lay outside the gene matches. The CDR3 here is CASSFSDRVQAGELFF. The DNA for the CDR3 is TGCGCCAGCAGCTTCTCGGACAGGGTACAGGCCGGGGAGCTGTTTTTT.

CDR3 region: CASSTLSRDRGFQETQYF. The DNA of the CDR3 is TGTGCCAGTAGTACCCTTTCCCGGGACAGGGGGTTTCAAGAGACCCAGTACTTC. V usage is TRBV19 and J usage is TRBJ2-5; TRBD1 agrees at 11 bases. The length of the CDR3 is 18 residues. Trimming cost V 4 bases and J 2 bases; bases outside gene matches: 12. Per germline, CDR1 LNHDA and CDR2 SQIVND (reference sequence).

The chain employs TRBV10-3 and TRBJ2-2, with D possibly matching TRBD2 (6 bases). Trimming took 3 bases from V and 5 from J, leaving 13 bases between them. In germline, CDR1 is ENHRY, CDR2 SYGVKD. This CDR3 has 15 amino acids. The DNA of the CDR3 is TGTGCCATCAGTGACTGGCGGGACCAAACCGGGGAGCTGTTTTTT. Its protein product is CAISDWRDQTGELFF.

This clone appeared a single time. V gene TRBV7-2 combines with J gene TRBJ2-7, with D possibly TRBD1 on 5 matching bases. This CDR3 is 15 amino acids long. Germline CDR1 reads SGHTA; CDR2 reads FQGNSA. V was pared by 4 bases and J by 4 bases, with 17 bases between. The CDR3 spells CASSSAGLPGYEQYF. CDR3 sequence (DNA): TGTGCCAGCAGCTCGGCAGGGTTGCCAGGTTACGAGCAGTACTTC. The complete variable domain, with remaining parts taken from reference TRBV7-2 and TRBJ2-7, reads GAGVSQSPSNKVTEKGKDVELRCDPISGHTALYWYRQSLGQGLEFLIYFQGNSAPDKSGLPSDRFSAERTGGSVSTLTIQRTQQEDSAVYLCASSSAGLPGYEQYFGPGTRLTVT.

This chain joins TRBV27 and TRBJ2-1; 8 bases line up with TRBD1. Germline CDR1 is MNHEY and CDR2 is SMNVEV (reference sequence). V was clipped by 5 bases and J by 7 bases; unmatched bases: 7. The CDR3 runs 14 residues. CDR3 DNA: TGTGCCAGCAGTCAAGACAGGGGCACTAATGAGCAGTTCTTC. This encodes CASSQDRGTNEQFF.

V gene TRBV7-9 combines with J gene TRBJ2-3; TRBD2 agrees at 8 bases. The V gene end was trimmed by 6 bases and the J gene end by 0 bases; junction bases not matched to a gene: 8. Per the germline V gene, CDR1 is SEHNR and CDR2 is FQNEAQ (reference sequence). This CDR3 spans 16 amino acids. The CDR3: CASRHTVAGSTDTQYF. The CDR3 region has the DNA TGTGCCAGCAGACATACAGTAGCGGGGAGCACAGATACGCAGTATTTT.

The rearrangement joins TRBV14 to TRBJ2-7; D might be TRBD1 or TRBD2, each matching 5 bases. Germline CDR1 and CDR2: SGHDN and FVKESK. The CDR3 extends over 15 amino acids. The V end was cut by 4 bases, the J end by 5 bases, with 18 bases between. CDR3 bases: TGTGCCAGCAGCCTTCGCCGGGACCTAGCCCACGAGCAGTACTTC. It codes for CASSLRRDLAHEQYF.

The chain couples TRBV29-1 to TRBJ1-5; D is unclear. This CDR3 contains 14 residues. The germline V gene encodes CDR1 SQVTM and CDR2 ANQGSEA. V was clipped by 1 base and J by 0 bases, with 7 bases between them. In DNA, the CDR3 is TGCAGCGTTGAAGGGGGTGATAGCAATCAGCCCCAGCATTTT. Its translation is CSVEGGDSNQPQHF.

The chain carries TRBV27 and TRBJ2-2; 10 bases fit TRBD1. The V gene end was trimmed by 2 bases and the J gene end by 7 bases; junction bases not matched to a gene: 13. Germline CDR1 MNHEY, CDR2 SMNVEV (reference sequence). This CDR3 region has 18 residues. CDR3 DNA: TGTGCCAGCAGTTTAACCCGCCTGGACAGGGGGGGAAGCGGGGAGCTGTTTTTT. This gives the protein CASSLTRLDRGGSGELFF.

The rearrangement links TRBV11-3 to TRBJ2-2, with 7 bases identical to TRBD2. V was clipped by 1 base and J by 1 base; unmatched bases: 9. This CDR3 contains 18 residues. Germline CDR1 and CDR2: SGHNT and YENEEA. The CDR3 spells CASSLGHQRDLNTGELFF. The CDR3 DNA is TGTGCCAGCAGCTTAGGGCATCAGCGGGACTTGAACACCGGGGAGCTGTTTTTT.